This entry lists 27 T cell receptor beta chains sequenced from one sample in a study of blood T cells in healthy people across ages. Next came a second PCR, run for roughly 6 to 11 cycles, which used a sample-barcoded 5' primer along with a J-beta primer mix. TCRdb ran MiXCR on the 5' RACE reads and lists one entry per CDR3 protein. Counted here are around 750,000 distinct CDR3 sequences, about 53% occurring once; the ten biggest clones make up approximately 41%. Sequences were obtained from blood. All receptors come from an older man in good health.

The chain couples TRBV11-2 to TRBJ2-4, with a tentative D call TRBD1 (5 bases). The end of the DNA aligns better with TRBJ2-7, so the J call may be wrong. Germline lookup yields CDR1 SGHAT and CDR2 FQNNGV. This CDR3 comprises 14 residues. CDR3: CASSLGRGRTEQYF. In nucleotides, the CDR3 is TGTGCCAGCAGCTTAGGTAGGGGCCGAACCGAGCAGTACTTC.

The CDR3 loop reads CASSDTLAGGQETQYF. In DNA form, the CDR3 reads TGTGCCAGCAGTGACACCCTAGCGGGCGGACAAGAGACCCAGTACTTC. The rearrangement links TRBV25-1 to TRBJ2-5; 8 bases align to TRBD2. This CDR3 has 16 amino acids. Germline CDR1 and CDR2: MGHDK and SYGVNS. V shed 3 bases and J 2 bases; nucleotides not matched to a gene: 8. The variable domain in full, with the rest retrieved from reference TRBV25-1 and TRBJ2-5, is EADIYQTPRYLVIGTGKKITLECSQTMGHDKMYWYQQDPGMELHLIHYSYGVNSTEKGDLSSESTVSRIRTEHFPLTLESARPSHTSQYLCASSDTLAGGQETQYFGPGTRLLVL.

The chain joins TRBV6-6 to TRBJ2-6; TRBD2 might be the D (6 bases). With 6 bases removed from V and 0 bases from J, the gap between germline ends came to 9 bases. Germline lookup yields CDR1 MNHNY and CDR2 SVGAGI (reference sequence). This CDR3 has 15 residues. The CDR3 sequence is CASRGSGSGANVLTF. In nucleotides, the CDR3 is TGTGCCAGCAGGGGTAGCGGCTCTGGGGCCAACGTCCTGACTTTC.

The chain uses TRBV27 and TRBJ2-7; the D is unclear. V was shortened by 5 bases and J by 3 bases, with 11 bases between the two germline ends. The CDR3 length is 13 residues. Germline V gene lookup returns CDR1 MNHEY and CDR2 SMNVEV (reference sequence). The CDR3 here is CASSLRWGYEQYF. The DNA of the CDR3 is TGTGCCAGCAGTCTACGATGGGGCTACGAGCAGTACTTC.

The V gene is TRBV7-2, the J gene TRBJ2-4; 7 nucleotides line up with TRBD2. Losses at the gene ends were 5 bases for V and 10 bases for J; bases not matched to a gene: 8. From germline, CDR1 is SGHTA and CDR2 FQGNSA. This CDR3 comprises 13 residues. The CDR3: CASSPAGRGIQYF. CDR3 DNA: TGTGCCAGCAGCCCAGCGGGACGAGGGATTCAGTACTTC.

The sample holds a few counts of this clonotype. V is TRBV2 and J is TRBJ2-7; possibly TRBD2 for D (5 bases). Germline CDR1 is SNHLY and CDR2 is FYNNEI. Trimming shortened V by 7 bases and J by 3 bases, and 10 bases separated the two germline ends. The CDR3 is 12 amino acids. The CDR3 region has the DNA TGTGCCAGCATTGGGGAGCACTACGAGCAGTACTTC. This sequence encodes CASIGEHYEQYF.

The J gene is TRBJ2-7, the V gene TRBV7-6, with D perhaps matching TRBD2 (6 bases). V gave up 1 base and J gave up 3 bases, with 13 bases separating them. The germline V gene has CDR1 SGHVS and CDR2 FNYEAQ. The CDR3 length is 15 residues. The CDR3 bases are TGTGCCAGCAGCTTAGAGGGGACTGCTTTCTACGAGCAGTACTTC. It is translated as CASSLEGTAFYEQYF.

This chain connects TRBV5-1 to TRBJ1-2; a weak D match, TRBD1 (6 bases). Germline values: CDR1 SGHRS, CDR2 YFSETQ. The V and J ends lost 0 bases and 1 base respectively, with 16 bases between them. This CDR3 is 17 amino acids long. The CDR3 sequence is CASSLDGVGAYNYGYTF. CDR3 bases: TGCGCCAGCAGCTTGGACGGGGTGGGGGCTTATAACTATGGCTACACCTTC.

This clonotype was detected only a few times. The V and J genes are TRBV7-2 and TRBJ2-3, with D perhaps given as TRBD1 or TRBD2 (5 bases each). The CDR3 loop spans 16 amino acids. V lost 1 base and J 14 bases, leaving 25 bases between the germline ends. CDR1 and CDR2 from the germline V gene are SGHTA and FQGNSA. CDR3 in amino acids: CASSLVGGALEGYAYF. Here the CDR3 DNA reads TGTGCCAGCAGCTTAGTAGGTGGGGCCCTCGAGGGATACGCGTATTTT.

This clonotype has just a few counts. The chain is built from TRBV6-6 and TRBJ2-4, with no clear D. The tail of the sequence fits TRBJ2-7 better, so the J call may be wrong. Germline V gene sequence: CDR1 MNHNY, CDR2 SVGAGI (reference sequence). This CDR3 has 12 residues. CDR3 nucleotide sequence: TGTGCCAGCAGTTACGGCGTGGACGAGCAGTACTTC. As protein: CASSYGVDEQYF.

This clonotype came up a few times. The V and J genes are TRBV6-4 and TRBJ2-3, with D tentatively TRBD2 (5 bases). The germline CDR1 and CDR2 sequences are MRHNA and SNTAGT. The CDR3 contains 13 residues. V lost 2 bases and J 6 bases, leaving 9 bases between the germline ends. The CDR3 region has the DNA TGTGCCAGCAGTGACGAGGGTCGGGATACGCAGTATTTT. Residues: CASSDEGRDTQYF.

This clonotype appeared a few times. The V and J genes are TRBV4-1 and TRBJ2-3, with 7 positions matching TRBD2. CDR1 is MGHRA, CDR2 YSYEKL, per germline. The CDR3 contains 17 residues. V was clipped by 1 base and J by 14 bases; unmatched bases: 21. In nucleotides, the CDR3 is TGCGCCAGCAGCCAAGGGACCTCGCGGGAGAGACACAGATACGCGTATTTT. Translated, it gives CASSQGTSRERHRYAYF.

This sequence joins TRBV10-3 and TRBJ2-7, with a tentative D call TRBD1 (6 bases). Germline V gene sequence: CDR1 ENHRY, CDR2 SYGVKD. CDR3 length equals 15 residues. The ends were cut back, 10 bases at V and 3 bases at J, with 22 bases in the middle. The CDR3 loop is CATSPRTASDYEQYF. Here the CDR3 DNA reads TGTGCCACCTCACCCAGGACAGCTTCGGACTACGAGCAGTACTTC.

The chain has TRBV11-3 and TRBJ2-5, with D perhaps matching TRBD1 (7 bases). V dropped 1 base and J dropped 11 bases, with 17 bases sitting between them. The CDR3 sequence is 14 residues long. Germline-derived CDR1 and CDR2 are SGHNT and YENEEA. CDR3 protein: CASSLVSGGSEQYF. The CDR3 DNA reads TGTGCCAGCAGCTTAGTGTCAGGGGGGAGTGAGCAGTACTTC.

J is TRBJ2-4 and V is TRBV5-1, with D possibly matching TRBD2 (5 bases). The CDR3 sequence is 12 residues long. Germline CDR1 and CDR2: SGHRS and YFSETQ. V lost 4 bases and J 13 bases, leaving 15 bases between the germline ends. This CDR3 reads CASSPDLREQYF. Written as DNA, the CDR3 is TGCGCCAGCAGCCCCGACCTTAGGGAGCAGTACTTC.

This clonotype was recorded only once. J is TRBJ2-1 and V is TRBV20-1; tentatively, D is TRBD2 (5 bases). The germline CDR1 and CDR2 sequences are DFQATT and SNEGSKA (reference sequence). The CDR3 totals 11 residues. Trimming removed 3 bases at V and 9 bases at J, with 9 bases between. CDR3 sequence reads: CSASPRVEQFF. CDR3 DNA: TGCAGTGCTAGCCCGAGGGTTGAGCAGTTCTTC.

This clonotype has more than one count but fewer than ten. This sequence joins TRBV6-6 and TRBJ1-5, with TRBD1 matching 8 bases. Germline V CDR1 and CDR2: MNHNY, SVGAGI (reference sequence). The CDR3 length is 13 residues. Losses at the gene ends were 6 bases for V and 4 bases for J; bases not matched to a gene: 2. The CDR3 bases are TGTGCCAGCAGCACAGGGGGAAATCAGCCCCAGCATTTT. Protein: CASSTGGNQPQHF.

In the case of this clonotype: One junction end does not reproduce the germline sequence, and a read error may be involved. The chain carries TRBV12-3 or TRBV12-4 and TRBJ2-7; no definite D call. CDR3 length: 11 amino acids. CDR3 DNA: TGTGTCAGCAGCCATATGAGGGAGCAGTACTTC. It translates to CVSSHMREQYF.

This chain uses TRBV7-9 with TRBJ1-4; D is possibly TRBD1 (5 bases). This CDR3 has 15 residues. The V gene's germline CDR1 is SEHNR and CDR2 FQNEAQ (reference sequence). V was shortened by 0 bases and J by 5 bases, with 10 bases between the two germline ends. The CDR3 nucleotides are TGTGCCAGCAGCTTAGCGACGGGGGGGAATGAAAAACTGTTTTTT. This sequence encodes CASSLATGGNEKLFF. The full variable domain, in which reference TRBV7-9 and TRBJ1-4 provide the parts outside the CDR3, is DTGVSQNPRHKITKRGQNVTFRCDPISEHNRLYWYRQTLGQGPEFLTYFQNEAQLEKSRLLSDRFSAERPKGSFSTLEIQRTEQGDSAMYLCASSLATGGNEKLFFGSGTQLSVL.

V is TRBV10-3 and J is TRBJ2-4; tentatively, D is TRBD2 (5 bases). The J call may not be correct, given that the DNA end is closer to TRBJ2-7. The germline V gene encodes CDR1 ENHRY and CDR2 SYGVKD. The CDR3 runs 14 residues. CDR3 DNA: TGTGCCATCAGTGAGGCGGGCCTTTCCTACGAGCAGTACTTC. Translation gives CAISEAGLSYEQYF.

The chain carries TRBV19 and TRBJ2-4, with D hard to call. Judging by the DNA end, TRBJ2-7 fits better; the J call may be wrong. Germline V gene data show CDR1 as LNHDA and CDR2 as SQIVND (reference sequence). The CDR3 loop spans 15 amino acids. This CDR3 reads CASSIDRSSRREQYF. The CDR3 coding sequence is TGTGCCAGTAGTATAGATCGGAGTAGCCGACGCGAGCAGTACTTC.

This clonotype occurred once. This rearrangement joins TRBV28 to TRBJ2-1; D is possibly TRBD2 (6 bases). The germline V and J ends were trimmed by 4 bases and 4 bases, with 17 bases remaining between them. There are 16 residues in the CDR3. CDR1 is MDHEN, CDR2 SYDVKM, per germline. The CDR3 nucleotides read TGTGCCAGCAGTTGGCATCGGGGGTTTATTTACAATGAGCAGTTCTTC. Its protein is CASSWHRGFIYNEQFF.

The chain has TRBV6-5 and TRBJ2-3; TRBD2 agrees at 9 bases. Germline V gives CDR1 MNHEY, CDR2 SVGAGI. CDR3 size: 15 residues. Trimming took 2 bases from V and 14 from J; bases not matched to a gene: 14. The CDR3 region is CASSYIGSGSRYAYF. CDR3 sequence (DNA): TGTGCCAGCAGTTACATAGGTAGCGGGAGCAGATACGCGTATTTT.

This clonotype showed up just a few times. This sequence joins TRBV20-1 and TRBJ2-7; D call uncertain. This CDR3 contains 13 residues. The germline V and J ends were trimmed by 0 bases and 3 bases, with 9 bases remaining between them. Germline lookup yields CDR1 DFQATT and CDR2 SNEGSKA (reference sequence). CDR3 in DNA: TGCAGTGCTAGAGAGTATGTCAGCTACGAGCAGTACTTC. This sequence encodes CSAREYVSYEQYF.

The chain recombines TRBV6-1 with TRBJ2-7, with TRBD1 matching 7 bases. With V trimmed by 6 bases and J by 3 bases, 5 bases remained unmatched. CDR3 size: 13 residues. CDR1 MNHNS and CDR2 SASEGT come from the germline V gene. The CDR3 DNA follows: TGTGCCAGCAGCGAGGGACAGCTCTACGAGCAGTACTTC. It codes for CASSEGQLYEQYF.

This chain joins TRBV29-1 and TRBJ2-3, with 11 bases fitting TRBD2. V shed 8 bases and J 14 bases; nucleotides not matched to a gene: 15. This CDR3 comprises 13 residues. In germline, CDR1 is SQVTM, CDR2 ANQGSEA. CDR3 coding DNA: TGCAGCCCTAGACTAGCGGGGCACAGATACGCGTATTTT. This codes for CSPRLAGHRYAYF.

This clonotype has a single count. V gene TRBV12-3 or TRBV12-4 combines with J gene TRBJ2-1; the match to TRBD2 covers 7 bases. The ends lost 3 bases at V and 8 bases at J; junction bases unmatched: 16. The CDR3 is made up of 17 amino acids. CDR3 in DNA: TGTGCCAGCAGTTTTTTGGGCGTAGGACTAGACAGACATGAGCAGTTCTTC. It is translated as CASSFLGVGLDRHEQFF.